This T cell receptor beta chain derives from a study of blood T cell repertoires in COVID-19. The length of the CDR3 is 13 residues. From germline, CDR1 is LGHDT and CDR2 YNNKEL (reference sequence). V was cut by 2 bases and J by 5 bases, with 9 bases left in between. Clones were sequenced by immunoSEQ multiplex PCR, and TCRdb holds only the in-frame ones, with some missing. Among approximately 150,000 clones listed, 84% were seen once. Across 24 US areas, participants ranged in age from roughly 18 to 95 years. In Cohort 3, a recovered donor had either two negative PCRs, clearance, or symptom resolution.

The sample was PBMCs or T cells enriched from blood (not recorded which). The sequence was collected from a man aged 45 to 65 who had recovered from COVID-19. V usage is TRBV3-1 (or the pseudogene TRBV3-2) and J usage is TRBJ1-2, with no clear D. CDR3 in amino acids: CASSQPSGYGYTF. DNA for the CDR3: TGTGCCAGCAGCCAACCCTCCGGGTATGGCTACACCTTC.